Listed here are 5 T cell receptor beta chains from one sample, sequenced in a study of blood T cell repertoires in COVID-19 (dated by TCRdb to the early 2020s). Libraries were built with the immunoSEQ multiplex PCR assay. As stored in TCRdb, this immuneACCESS dataset retains in-frame rearrangements with V and J assigned. A fraction of the clones does not appear; measured against another copy, unresolved V genes explain less than half of the discrepancy, and the remainder lacks a known reason. For this sample the table gives 200,000 to 250,000 clones, of which approximately 82% were detected only once. The ten largest clones add up to roughly a tenth of the sample. The sequenced sample consisted of peripheral blood. Receptors originate from a man over 45 with active or convalescent COVID-19.

V is TRBV11-2 and J is TRBJ1-2, with TRBD1 as a possible D gene (5 bases). From germline, CDR1 is SGHAT and CDR2 FQNNGV. CDR3 length: 14 amino acids. V dropped 1 base and J dropped 5 bases, with 11 bases sitting between them. This CDR3 reads CASSLGDSQYGYTF. In DNA, the CDR3 is TGTGCCAGCAGCTTAGGAGACAGTCAATATGGCTACACCTTC.

This rearrangement joins TRBV6-1 to TRBJ1-2; possibly TRBD1 for D (5 bases). CDR1 and CDR2 (germline): MNHNS, SASEGT. The CDR3 totals 16 residues. V shed 3 bases and J shed 8 bases, with 22 bases lying between them. CDR3 in DNA: TGTGCCAGCAGTGAGGCCCCCGCGGGACGTCGCCAGGGCTACACCTTC. It translates to CASSEAPAGRRQGYTF.

The chain uses TRBV12-3 or TRBV12-4 and TRBJ1-6; no firm D call. This CDR3 has 12 residues. V gave up 5 bases and J gave up 6 bases, with 5 bases separating them. CDR3 region: CASSLTNSPLHF. The CDR3 DNA follows: TGTGCCAGCAGTCTAACTAATTCACCCCTCCACTTT.

This rearrangement joins TRBV5-6 to TRBJ1-2; tentatively, D is TRBD1 (6 bases). This CDR3 comprises 13 residues. The germline V gene has CDR1 SGHDT and CDR2 YYEEEE. The V end was cut by 2 bases, the J end by 8 bases, with 13 bases between. CDR3 loop: CASSFLQGGGYTF. CDR3 nucleotides: TGTGCCAGCAGCTTCTTACAGGGCGGGGGCTACACCTTC.

The rearrangement joins TRBV19 to TRBJ2-7, with TRBD2 as a possible D gene (6 bases). CDR1 and CDR2 (germline): LNHDA, SQIVND (reference sequence). V lost 4 bases and J lost 1, with 14 bases in between. The CDR3 is 15 residues long. The CDR3 DNA follows: TGTGCCAGTAGTAACGGGGGTGCCCCGTCCTACGAGCAGTACTTC. Its translation: CASSNGGAPSYEQYF.